This record concerns one T cell receptor (beta chain) sequence. The entry originates in a study of shared clonotypes between healthy human individuals. Repertoires were generated with immunoSEQ multiplex PCR, while TCRdb's copy carries only in-frame clones and drops some. Among about 660,000 clones listed, 74% were seen once. The CDR3 contains 12 residues. Germline CDR1 is MDHEN and CDR2 is SYDVKM. Deletions cut 6 bases from V and 2 bases from J, with 8 bases between. V usage is TRBV28 and J usage is TRBJ2-7; D assignment may be TRBD1 or TRBD2 (5 bases each). Sequences were obtained from memory CD4+ T cells sorted from blood. The sample's subset: CD45RA-negative fraction. This TCR was sampled from a woman in her twenties or thirties in good health. The CDR3 region is CASRVGAYEQYF. CDR3 coding DNA: TGTGCCAGCAGAGTGGGGGCCTACGAGCAGTACTTC.